The sample holds a few counts of the clone carrying this T cell receptor (beta chain). Its antigen is still unknown. Sequencing targeted expressed TCRB transcripts, as all isolated RNA had been reverse transcribed. Reads from naive, central memory and regulatory T cell samples averaged about 3.3 million. Sequencing was performed with immunoSEQ multiplex PCR; in TCRdb, only in-frame clones are kept and a portion is missing. The repertoire holds 150,000 to 190,000 clones, with approximately 10% as singletons. This specimen comes from a study of beta chain features in type 1 diabetes. Study observations and caveats: Among patients with Type 1 diabetes, TCRB CDR3s were moderately but significantly shorter in every one of the four CD4+ subsets. Individuals with type 1 diabetes displayed fewer insertions and more deletions at VDJ junctions.

There was one heparinised blood draw per donor, averaging about 110 mL. A CD45RO/CCR7/CD25/CD127/CD95/CD27 panel sorted naive, central memory, regulatory and stem cell-like memory CD4+ cells. Germline CDR1 reads SGHTA; CDR2 reads FQGNSA. The CDR3 has 15 amino acids. V trimming: 5 bases; J trimming: 5 bases; junction bases outside the gene matches: 5. The sample comprised central memory CD4+ T cells from blood. V and J are TRBV7-2 and TRBJ2-7; 14 bases are a match to TRBD2. This TCR came from a man between 25 and 39 years old with type 1 diabetes. CDR3 sequence (DNA): TGTGCCAGCAGCCTCCGGACTAGCGGGAGGAACGAGCAGTACTTC. The encoded protein is CASSLRTSGRNEQYF.